The clone carrying this TCR beta chain was observed a few times. Antigen unknown. The data were taken from a study of cytomegalovirus exposure and HLA in healthy donors. Looking at the study overall: From HLA-typed donors, an early data release held 70 million to 100 million unique TCRs.

Study conclusions and caveats: Presence/absence comparisons presumed near-even sequencing depth among donors. In a later analysis, DRB1 alleles had the most associated TCRs; HLA-C alleles the fewest. Reports indicate that TCR beta sequences accurately predicted the HLA-A and HLA-B alleles of most subjects.

Looked up from germline, CDR1 is SGDLS and CDR2 is YYNGEE. With 8 bases removed from V and 2 bases from J, the gap between germline ends came to 14 bases. This CDR3 has 13 residues. It was with 60 Vbeta and 13 Jbeta primers that the PCR ran. Only in-frame clones appear in the TCRdb table, and some are missing; sequencing was by immunoSEQ multiplex PCR. The sample shows 200,000 to 250,000 clones, about 78% of them seen only once. The material sequenced was PBMCs. This TCR came from a male donor in good health and CMV-seronegative. This chain links TRBV9 with TRBJ2-7; D gene ambiguous. The CDR3 region has the DNA TGTGCCAGTTCCCGCGGAGAAACCTACGAGCAGTACTTC. As protein: CASSRGETYEQYF.